The next 21 T cell receptor beta chains were all read from a single sample in a study of CD8 T cells in Susac syndrome (dated by TCRdb to about 2019). Library method: the immunoSEQ multiplex PCR assay. RNA was extracted using the RNeasy kit, and about 0.45 to 1 microgram was reverse transcribed with random hexamers. TCRdb cleaned the public reads at Q25 with fastp, built clones with MiXCR and kept in-frame beta chains. Merged by CDR3 protein, the rows form single entries marked with the most common genes and DNA. In this sample the table shows some 48,000 distinct CDR3 sequences, approximately 92% of which occur a single time. The ten largest clonotypes hold less than 0.55% of the sample. Sequencing was performed on CD8+ T cells from PBMCs. The receptor set was obtained from a human donor in good health.

This chain connects TRBV7-9 to TRBJ2-7, with 8 bases identical to TRBD2. The CDR3 length is 17 residues. Germline assignment: CDR1 SEHNR and CDR2 FQNEAQ (reference sequence). V lost 1 base and J lost 4; bases outside the gene matches: 12. CDR3 in amino acids: CASSLVAQRERGYEQYF. CDR3 coding DNA: TGTGCCAGCAGCTTAGTGGCCCAGCGGGAGAGAGGGTACGAGCAGTACTTC. Combining the CDR3 with reference TRBV7-9 and TRBJ2-7 gives the whole variable domain DTGVSQNPRHKITKRGQNVTFRCDPISEHNRLYWYRQTLGQGPEFLTYFQNEAQLEKSRLLSDRFSAERPKGSFSTLEIQRTEQGDSAMYLCASSLVAQRERGYEQYFGPGTRLTVT.

This chain connects TRBV30 to TRBJ2-7, with 13 bases identical to TRBD2. Germline-derived CDR1 and CDR2 are GTSNPN and SVGIG (reference sequence). The CDR3 is 16 amino acids. V lost 4 bases and J lost 5; bases outside the gene matches: 11. The CDR3 nucleotides are TGTGCCTGGAAGACATTCGGGACTAGCGGGAACCACGAGCAGTACTTC. Translated, it gives CAWKTFGTSGNHEQYF.

The chain joins TRBV7-9 to TRBJ2-3, with D uncertain. V dropped 4 bases and J dropped 0 bases, with 8 bases sitting between them. The CDR3 extends over 14 amino acids. CDR1 is SEHNR, CDR2 FQNEAQ, per germline (reference sequence). The CDR3 DNA follows: TGTGCCAGCAGCTGGGATAGCAGCACAGATACGCAGTATTTT. Its protein is CASSWDSSTDTQYF.

The gene calls are TRBV5-4 and TRBJ2-2; TRBD1 matches at 8 bases. Germline loops: CDR1 SGHNT, CDR2 YYREEE (reference sequence). V trimming: 5 bases; J trimming: 0 bases; junction bases outside the gene matches: 3. There are 15 residues in the CDR3. The CDR3 bases are TGTGCCAGCAGGTCAGGGGGCTCGAACACCGGGGAGCTGTTTTTT. Its protein product is CASRSGGSNTGELFF.

The rearrangement uses TRBV18 and TRBJ2-1, with no clear D. In germline, CDR1 is KGHSH, CDR2 LQKENI. This CDR3 has 15 residues. V dropped 5 bases and J dropped 5 bases, with 16 bases sitting between them. CDR3 in amino acids: CASSSLPMADNEQFF. CDR3 DNA: TGTGCCAGCTCATCGCTCCCGATGGCAGACAATGAGCAGTTCTTC.

The chain recombines TRBV18 with TRBJ2-1, with 9 bases lining up with TRBD1. This CDR3 region has 15 residues. Germline assignment: CDR1 KGHSH and CDR2 LQKENI. V lost 2 bases and J lost 4; bases outside the gene matches: 3. CDR3 sequence reads: CASSPGTGYYNEQFF. DNA of the CDR3: TGTGCCAGCTCACCAGGGACAGGGTATTACAATGAGCAGTTCTTC.

This chain uses TRBV6-5 with TRBJ2-1, with 8 bases identical to TRBD2. The ends lost 0 bases at V and 5 bases at J; junction bases unmatched: 3. This CDR3 is 15 amino acids long. Germline CDR1 reads MNHEY; CDR2 reads SVGAGI. Here the CDR3 DNA reads TGTGCCAGCAGTTACTCTAGCGGGACTAACAATGAGCAGTTCTTC. This encodes CASSYSSGTNNEQFF.

V is TRBV5-1 and J is TRBJ2-7, with unresolved D. Germline V gene lookup returns CDR1 SGHRS and CDR2 YFSETQ. The CDR3 loop spans 12 amino acids. V was pared by 4 bases and J by 5 bases, with 10 bases between. Here the CDR3 reads CASSKRRDEQYF. CDR3 in DNA: TGCGCCAGCAGCAAAAGGCGCGACGAGCAGTACTTC.

V and J are TRBV29-1 and TRBJ2-7; 8 nucleotides line up with TRBD1. Germline V gives CDR1 SQVTM, CDR2 ANQGSEA. After removal of 4 bases from V and 3 bases from J, the junction contained 11 bases not matched to a gene. The CDR3 is 15 residues long. CDR3 coding DNA: TGCAGCGTTGGAGGGTCCGACAGGGGAATCTACGAGCAGTACTTC. It codes for CSVGGSDRGIYEQYF.

CDR3 nucleotides: TGCAGTGCTAGGCTGACTAGCGGGAGGAATGAGCAGTTCTTC. Its protein is CSARLTSGRNEQFF. The chain links TRBV20-1 to TRBJ2-1, with 13 bases identical to TRBD2. CDR3 length: 14 residues. CDR1 and CDR2 (germline): DFQATT, SNEGSKA (reference sequence). The V gene end was trimmed by 3 bases and the J gene end by 7 bases; junction bases not matched to a gene: 3.

This clonotype has a handful of counts. The rearrangement joins TRBV27 to TRBJ2-7; D possibly corresponds to TRBD2 (6 bases). Trimming removed 8 bases from V and 6 bases from J, with 14 bases in between. Germline lookup yields CDR1 MNHEY and CDR2 SMNVEV (reference sequence). This CDR3 is built from 12 residues. The CDR3 protein is CASGGYGSEQYF. CDR3 nucleotide sequence: TGTGCCAGCGGGGGGTACGGGAGCGAGCAGTACTTC.

This chain links TRBV27 with TRBJ2-5; 12 bases match TRBD2. V was clipped by 2 bases and J by 4 bases; unmatched bases: 2. The CDR3 length is 15 residues. Germline loops: CDR1 MNHEY, CDR2 SMNVEV (reference sequence). The DNA for the CDR3 is TGTGCCAGCAGTTTACTAGCGGGAGGGTCAGAGACCCAGTACTTC. As protein: CASSLLAGGSETQYF.

The chain recombines TRBV4-1 with TRBJ2-7; 8 bases align to TRBD2. This CDR3 comprises 16 residues. The junction had 8 bases not matched to a gene; V was cut back by 0 bases and J by 4 bases. Per the germline V gene, CDR1 is MGHRA and CDR2 is YSYEKL. The CDR3 region is CASSQDSSGPTYEQYF. The CDR3 DNA follows: TGCGCCAGCAGCCAAGATTCTAGCGGGCCGACATACGAGCAGTACTTC.

The V and J genes are TRBV29-1 and TRBJ2-7; D call uncertain. Germline CDR1 and CDR2: SQVTM and ANQGSEA. This CDR3 is built from 14 residues. With 5 bases removed from V and 1 base from J, the gap between germline ends came to 15 bases. Written as DNA, the CDR3 is TGCAGCGTTAAGGGCGGCATAAAGTCCTACGAGCAGTACTTC. It codes for CSVKGGIKSYEQYF.

The rearrangement joins TRBV7-9 to TRBJ2-7; a possible D gene is TRBD1 (5 bases). From germline, CDR1 is SEHNR and CDR2 FQNEAQ (reference sequence). CDR3 length: 14 residues. V was shortened by 5 bases and J by 3 bases, with 14 bases between the two germline ends. The chain's CDR3 is CASSPIGAYYEQYF. For the CDR3, the DNA is TGTGCCAGCAGCCCGATTGGGGCTTACTACGAGCAGTACTTC.

The chain is built from TRBV27 and TRBJ2-7, with 9 bases aligning to TRBD1. CDR1 is MNHEY, CDR2 SMNVEV, per germline (reference sequence). This CDR3 has 14 amino acids. The J segment lost 5 bases and the V segment lost 3 bases, leaving 5 bases of the junction unmatched. As DNA, the CDR3 is TGTGCCAGCAGTTTGGGGACAGGGACGAACGAGCAGTACTTC. This gives the protein CASSLGTGTNEQYF.

This chain links TRBV20-1 with TRBJ2-7, with D possibly TRBD2 on 6 matching bases. The ends were cut back, 0 bases at V and 3 bases at J, with 12 bases in the middle. Germline assignment: CDR1 DFQATT and CDR2 SNEGSKA (reference sequence). The CDR3 loop spans 14 amino acids. CDR3 coding DNA: TGCAGTGCTAGAGATGGAGGGCCCATCTACGAGCAGTACTTC. Protein sequence: CSARDGGPIYEQYF.

This chain links TRBV9 with TRBJ2-7; 9 bases are a match to TRBD1. V dropped 4 bases and J dropped 7; count of bases not matched to a gene: 6. The CDR3 consists of 13 residues. Germline CDR1 reads SGDLS; CDR2 reads YYNGEE. The CDR3 sequence: CASSPGTGREQYF. Written as DNA, the CDR3 is TGTGCCAGCAGCCCCGGGACAGGGCGAGAGCAGTACTTC.

The rearrangement uses TRBV29-1 and TRBJ2-1; 9 bases match TRBD2. Germline CDR1 reads SQVTM; CDR2 reads ANQGSEA. V shed 1 base and J 0 bases; nucleotides not matched to a gene: 10. The CDR3 loop spans 18 amino acids. This chain's CDR3 is CSVEGLADVSSSYNEQFF. The DNA for the CDR3 is TGCAGCGTTGAAGGACTAGCGGACGTCTCGAGCTCCTACAATGAGCAGTTCTTC.

The J gene is TRBJ1-1, the V gene TRBV19; possibly TRBD1 for D (5 bases). The ends were cut back, 6 bases at V and 0 bases at J, with 20 bases in the middle. Looked up from germline, CDR1 is LNHDA and CDR2 is SQIVND (reference sequence). The CDR3 totals 17 residues. DNA for the CDR3: TGTGCCAGTAGCACCCCGTACTCGACAGAGATGAACACTGAAGCTTTCTTT. As protein: CASSTPYSTEMNTEAFF.

The chain is built from TRBV18 and TRBJ2-1; 11 bases are a match to TRBD2. The CDR3 length is 18 residues. V trimming: 2 bases; J trimming: 2 bases; junction bases outside the gene matches: 8. Germline V gene lookup returns CDR1 KGHSH and CDR2 LQKENI. The chain's CDR3 is CASSPILAGDGAYNEQFF. CDR3 nucleotides: TGTGCCAGCTCACCAATACTAGCGGGAGACGGGGCCTACAATGAGCAGTTCTTC.